The following is a T cell receptor (beta chain) sequence with its context. The identical CDR3 is also encoded by other nucleotide sequences in the sample. The data were obtained in a study of shared clonotypes between healthy human individuals. Study background: Three plates were used per donor for CD4 naive, three for CD4 memory, two for CD8 naive and one for CD8 memory.

The V gene's germline CDR1 is SEHNR and CDR2 FQNEAQ (reference sequence). CDR3 length: 15 amino acids. Trimming at V came to 1 base and at J to 3 bases, leaving 2 bases not matched to a gene. Measured with immunoSEQ multiplex PCR; TCRdb has only the in-frame clones, and not every one. The table includes millions of clones, 85% to 95% detected once. Healthy HIV-negative adults without recent acute infections or vaccinations served as donors. Naive CD4+ cells were CD45RA-selected; the remaining cells were memory. J is TRBJ2-7 and V is TRBV7-9; 11 positions match TRBD2. Sequencing was done on a sample of naive CD4+ T cells sorted from blood. The subset was: CD45RA+ positively selected. This clonotype was sampled from a man younger than 35 in good health. CDR3 nucleotides: TGTGCCAGCAGCTTAGGACTAGCGGGGAACTACGAGCAGTACTTC. It translates to CASSLGLAGNYEQYF.